These 22 T cell receptor beta chains originate from one sample sequenced in a study of spatial heterogeneity in lung cancer (dated by TCRdb to between 2018 and 2021). Libraries were prepared through 5' RACE. TCRdb names NextSeq 500 as the instrument used. TCRdb reprocessed the public reads (quality trimming at Q25 with fastp, clone calling with MiXCR) and kept in-frame beta chains. Each CDR3 protein appears once, grouped with its most common genes and DNA. The sample contains tens of thousands of distinct CDR3 sequences, 4% to 6% of them found a single time. The ten largest account for around 25% of the sample. According to the study, the label for this sample's time point signals: sample taken at primary tumor resection. Whole RNA extracted from tumor and nontumor lung tissue, or from cryopreserved PBMC samples, was used for TCR sequencing without cell sorting. This material consisted of PBMCs, taken at surgery. Every receptor here comes from a female donor with early-stage non-small cell lung cancer.

At least ten counts were recorded for this clonotype. V is TRBV5-5 and J is TRBJ2-3; TRBD2 matches 12 bases. Germline trimming cut 0 bases from V and 0 bases from J; bases unmatched to any gene: 5. The CDR3 has 18 amino acids. Germline assignment: CDR1 SGHKS and CDR2 YYEKEE (reference sequence). CDR3 loop: CASSLVFGLAGSTDTQYF. DNA for the CDR3: TGTGCCAGCAGCTTGGTTTTCGGACTAGCGGGGAGCACAGATACGCAGTATTTT.

V and J are TRBV30 and TRBJ2-7; tentatively, D is TRBD2 (6 bases). The germline gives CDR1 GTSNPN, CDR2 SVGIG (reference sequence). The CDR3 runs to 15 residues. The germline V and J ends were trimmed by 3 bases and 5 bases, with 20 bases remaining between them. CDR3 DNA sequence: TGTGCCTGGAGCCCCCCCTCTCTAGCGATCGACGAGCAGTACTTC. Encoded protein: CAWSPPSLAIDEQYF.

The genes are TRBV29-1 and TRBJ2-1; D possibly corresponds to TRBD1 (6 bases). V lost 1 base, J lost 0 bases, and 22 bases lay in between. The V gene's germline CDR1 is SQVTM and CDR2 ANQGSEA. The CDR3 covers 19 residues. CDR3 in DNA: TGCAGCGTTGAAGGGGGGACATCCTTAGGTATGAGCTCCTACAATGAGCAGTTCTTC. Translated, it gives CSVEGGTSLGMSSYNEQFF.

This clonotype was seen at least ten times. This chain connects TRBV3-1 to TRBJ1-4, with D maybe TRBD1 (6 bases). Germline values: CDR1 LGHDT, CDR2 YNNKEL (reference sequence). The CDR3 totals 14 residues. The V end lost 2 bases, the J end lost 5 bases, and 9 bases lay between the germline ends. Here the CDR3 reads CASSQRQGNEKLFF. The CDR3 region has the DNA TGTGCCAGCAGCCAACGGCAGGGGAATGAAAAACTGTTTTTT.

In this sample, this clonotype turned up many times. The chain is built from TRBV29-1 and TRBJ2-1; no reliable D call. From germline, CDR1 is SQVTM and CDR2 ANQGSEA. Trimming removed 4 bases at V and 0 bases at J, with 10 bases between. The CDR3 loop spans 14 amino acids. The CDR3 DNA sequence: TGCAGCGTTGTGGGTGCGAGCTCCTACAATGAGCAGTTCTTC. This gives the protein CSVVGASSYNEQFF.

This clonotype has at least ten counts. V gene TRBV11-1 combines with J gene TRBJ1-2; TRBD1 matches 7 bases. CDR1 is SGHAT, CDR2 FQDESV, per germline (reference sequence). Trimming cost V 4 bases and J 10 bases; bases outside gene matches: 12. CDR3 length equals 14 residues. The CDR3 loop reads CASSSKGQLTDYTF. CDR3 nucleotides: TGTGCCAGCAGCTCAAAGGGACAGCTGACTGACTACACCTTC.

DNA for the CDR3: TGTGCCAGCAGCCAAGAAAGTCCTTTGCTAGCCAAAAACATTCAGTACTTC. As protein: CASSQESPLLAKNIQYF. The J gene is TRBJ2-4, the V gene TRBV3-1, with D unclear. The CDR3 loop spans 17 amino acids. V dropped 0 bases and J dropped 0 bases, with 12 bases sitting between them. Germline CDR1 LGHDT, CDR2 YNNKEL (reference sequence).

The rearrangement links TRBV6-5 to TRBJ2-7; the D gene is possibly TRBD1 (6 bases). V was trimmed by 6 bases and J by 3 bases, leaving 12 bases between them. The CDR3 is 13 amino acids. The germline V gene has CDR1 MNHEY and CDR2 SVGAGI. The CDR3 nucleotides read TGTGCCAGCAGGGTAGACAGGTACTACGAGCAGTACTTC. As protein: CASRVDRYYEQYF.

V and J are TRBV23-1 and TRBJ2-4, with D perhaps matching TRBD1 (5 bases). TRBV23-1 carries the ORF label, with uncertain function. Trimming stripped 1 base from V and 0 bases from J, with 13 bases between. There are 17 residues in the CDR3. CDR3 nucleotides: TGCGCCAGCAGTCAATTCGACAGATCACTAGCCAAAAACATTCAGTACTTC. Protein product: CASSQFDRSLAKNIQYF.

This clonotype was found many times. The rearrangement uses TRBV20-1 and TRBJ2-1, with 15 positions matching TRBD2. The CDR3 is 18 residues long. V lost 6 bases, J lost 1 base, and 10 bases stayed unmatched. Germline CDR1 reads DFQATT; CDR2 reads SNEGSKA (reference sequence). The CDR3 coding sequence is TGCAGTGCCGAAGGGACTAGCGGGGGGTCCCTATCCTACAATGAGCAGTTCTTC. Amino acids: CSAEGTSGGSLSYNEQFF.

This clonotype was observed many times. V usage is TRBV9 and J usage is TRBJ2-1, with D possibly being TRBD1 or TRBD2 (6 bases each). Germline CDR1 and CDR2: SGDLS and YYNGEE. Trimming pared 3 bases from V and 0 bases from J, leaving 7 bases between. This CDR3 region has 14 residues. The CDR3 is CASSAGASYNEQFF. The CDR3 coding sequence is TGTGCCAGCAGCGCGGGGGCCTCCTACAATGAGCAGTTCTTC.

This clonotype was found many times. V and J are TRBV27 and TRBJ1-4; a possible D gene is TRBD1 (5 bases). Germline V gene data show CDR1 as MNHEY and CDR2 as SMNVEV (reference sequence). V gave up 2 bases and J gave up 6 bases, with 10 bases separating them. This CDR3 contains 14 residues. CDR3 residues: CASSLEQAHEKLFF. CDR3 sequence (DNA): TGTGCCAGCAGTTTAGAACAGGCCCATGAAAAACTGTTTTTT. Full variable domain (missing parts from reference TRBV27 and TRBJ1-4): EAQVTQNPRYLITVTGKKLTVTCSQNMNHEYMSWYRQDPGLGLRQIYYSMNVEVTDKGDVPEGYKVSRKEKRNFPLILESPSPNQTSLYFCASSLEQAHEKLFFGSGTQLSVL.

This clonotype was recorded many times. This sequence joins TRBV10-3 and TRBJ1-1; the match to TRBD1 covers 7 bases. The CDR3 length is 14 residues. V dropped 6 bases and J dropped 0; count of bases not matched to a gene: 4. Germline CDR1 reads ENHRY; CDR2 reads SYGVKD. The CDR3 DNA reads as TGTGCCATCAGAATTGGACAGGTGAACACTGAAGCTTTCTTT. Protein: CAIRIGQVNTEAFF.

This clonotype was observed many times. V gene TRBV20-1 combines with J gene TRBJ2-3, with no clear D. CDR1 and CDR2 (germline): DFQATT, SNEGSKA (reference sequence). V lost 5 bases and J lost 0, with 6 bases in between. The CDR3 runs 12 residues. CDR3 in DNA: TGCAGTGCTGACCCGAGCACAGATACGCAGTATTTT. Translated: CSADPSTDTQYF.

In this sample, this clonotype turned up many times. The rearrangement uses TRBV2 and TRBJ1-2, with unresolved D. From germline, CDR1 is SNHLY and CDR2 FYNNEI. V lost 8 bases and J 5 bases, leaving 15 bases between the germline ends. The CDR3 is 13 residues long. This chain's CDR3 is CASYRRALYGYTF. CDR3 coding DNA: TGTGCCAGCTACCGTAGGGCCCTATATGGCTACACCTTC.

This clonotype was seen repeatedly, ten times or more. The genes are TRBV7-3 and TRBJ1-1, with 9 bases fitting TRBD1. This CDR3 region has 15 residues. CDR1 and CDR2 (germline): SGHTA, FQGTGA. J lost 7 bases, V lost 1 base, and 7 bases had no gene match. The CDR3, as DNA: TGTGCCAGCAGCTTAAGAGGGGGACAGGGAGGTGAAGCTTTCTTT. It yields the protein CASSLRGGQGGEAFF.

There are many counts of this clonotype. This chain joins TRBV5-4 and TRBJ2-3, with unresolved D. Trimming took 3 bases from V and 0 from J, leaving 8 bases between them. This CDR3 has 14 residues. Germline loops: CDR1 SGHNT, CDR2 YYREEE (reference sequence). The DNA of the CDR3 is TGTGCCAGCAGCTCCCCGGACAGCACAGATACGCAGTATTTT. It encodes CASSSPDSTDTQYF.

This clonotype was seen repeatedly, ten times or more. Here the CDR3 reads CAIKRSSLDRPGDTQYF. CDR3 DNA sequence: TGTGCCATCAAAAGAAGCAGTCTGGACCGACCTGGGGATACGCAGTATTTT. This rearrangement joins TRBV10-3 to TRBJ2-3; D ambiguous. The CDR3 has 17 amino acids. Trimming stripped 7 bases from V and 6 bases from J, with 26 bases between. Germline V gene lookup returns CDR1 ENHRY and CDR2 SYGVKD.

This clonotype was counted many times. The rearrangement uses TRBV20-1 and TRBJ2-5; possibly TRBD1 for D (6 bases). The CDR3 extends over 13 amino acids. The germline gives CDR1 DFQATT, CDR2 SNEGSKA (reference sequence). V was clipped by 5 bases and J by 5 bases, with 15 bases between them. In nucleotides, the CDR3 is TGCAGTGCTTATACAGGGCCGGGCGAGACCCAGTACTTC. This gives the protein CSAYTGPGETQYF.

This clonotype was picked up many times. This chain links TRBV3-1 with TRBJ1-3; D uncertain. The CDR3 is 14 amino acids. The germline V gene has CDR1 LGHDT and CDR2 YNNKEL (reference sequence). The germline V and J ends were trimmed by 1 base and 6 bases, with 10 bases remaining between them. This chain's CDR3 is CASSQARTLNTIYF. The CDR3 nucleotides read TGTGCCAGCAGCCAAGCCAGGACGCTAAACACCATATATTTT.

This clonotype was detected many times. The gene calls are TRBV20-1 and TRBJ1-5; D remains ambiguous. The CDR3 spans 13 residues. Germline V gives CDR1 DFQATT, CDR2 SNEGSKA (reference sequence). Trimming took off 3 bases at V and 2 bases at J, with 8 bases between the two ends. CDR3 amino acids: CSASPRGNQPQHF. The CDR3 coding sequence is TGCAGTGCTAGTCCCCGGGGCAATCAGCCCCAGCATTTT.

This clonotype was observed at least ten times. The chain carries TRBV12-5 and TRBJ1-1; tentative D call: TRBD1 (6 bases). The CDR3 has 17 residues. V was pared by 0 bases and J by 1 base, with 15 bases between. The germline gives CDR1 LGHNT, CDR2 FRNRAP. This chain's CDR3 is CASGLVIGGMGNTEAFF. In DNA form, the CDR3 reads TGTGCTAGTGGTTTGGTCATAGGGGGGATGGGGAACACTGAAGCTTTCTTT.